This TCR beta chain was recovered during a study of regulatory T cells in long-lasting Graves disease. Indicated time point: persistent/refractory GD, antithyroid drugs over 5 years with positive TRAb. The TCR library used RNA extracted from PBMCs. In building TCR beta libraries, iRepertoire HTBI primers were used together with Arm-PCR of CDR3 regions. As handled by the study authors: Gene usage covered approximately 60 TRBV and roughly 14 TRBJ segments. MiXCR, applied by TCRdb to the multiplex PCR reads, yields one record per CDR3 protein. The V and J calls were not made by the authors but by TCRdb's processing. Of fewer than 600,000 distinct CDR3 sequences listed, roughly 22% were seen once; the top ten hold less than 15%. General observations from the study: Persistent patients shared more public clonotypes (about 2,900) than new patients (approximately 1,000). Tissue studied was limited to peripheral blood, excluding thyroid tissue.

About this clonotype itself: Its antigen is still unknown.

V was clipped by 2 bases and J by 4 bases, with 10 bases between them. This CDR3 region has 14 residues. The chain joins TRBV12-3 or TRBV12-4 to TRBJ2-3, with D possibly called TRBD1 or TRBD2 (6 bases each). The specimen comprised peripheral blood mononuclear cells (PBMCs), sampled when the disease was refractory, from a patient treated with antithyroid drugs. The sequence was collected from a female donor with Graves disease. DNA of the CDR3: TGTGCCAGCAGTTTAAGGGGGGTGGCAGATACGCAGTATTTT. This sequence encodes CASSLRGVADTQYF.